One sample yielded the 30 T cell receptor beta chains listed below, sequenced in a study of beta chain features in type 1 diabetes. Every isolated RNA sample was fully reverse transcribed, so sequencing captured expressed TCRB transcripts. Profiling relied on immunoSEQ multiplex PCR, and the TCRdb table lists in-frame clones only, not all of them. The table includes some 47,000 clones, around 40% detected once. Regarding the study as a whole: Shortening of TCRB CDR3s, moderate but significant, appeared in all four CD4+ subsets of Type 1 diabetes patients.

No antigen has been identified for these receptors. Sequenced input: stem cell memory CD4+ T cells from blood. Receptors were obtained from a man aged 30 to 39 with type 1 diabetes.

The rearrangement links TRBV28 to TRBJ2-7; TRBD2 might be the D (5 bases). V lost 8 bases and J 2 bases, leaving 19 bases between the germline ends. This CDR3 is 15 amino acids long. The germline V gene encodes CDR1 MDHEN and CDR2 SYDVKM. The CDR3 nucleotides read TGTGCCAGCCTAAGCCCCAGGACTGGGGCCTACGAGCAGTACTTC. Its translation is CASLSPRTGAYEQYF.

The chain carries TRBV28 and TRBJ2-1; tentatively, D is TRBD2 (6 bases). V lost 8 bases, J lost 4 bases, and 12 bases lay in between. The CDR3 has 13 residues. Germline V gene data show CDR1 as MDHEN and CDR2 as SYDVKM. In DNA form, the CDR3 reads TGTGCCAGCTTCGGGACTTCGTACAATGAGCAGTTCTTC. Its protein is CASFGTSYNEQFF.

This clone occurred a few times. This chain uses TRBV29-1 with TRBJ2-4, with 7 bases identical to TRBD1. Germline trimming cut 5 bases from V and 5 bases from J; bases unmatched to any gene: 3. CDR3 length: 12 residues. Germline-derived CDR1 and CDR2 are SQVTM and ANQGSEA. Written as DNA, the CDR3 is TGCAGCGTTCGACAGGGTCAAAACATTCAGTACTTC. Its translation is CSVRQGQNIQYF.

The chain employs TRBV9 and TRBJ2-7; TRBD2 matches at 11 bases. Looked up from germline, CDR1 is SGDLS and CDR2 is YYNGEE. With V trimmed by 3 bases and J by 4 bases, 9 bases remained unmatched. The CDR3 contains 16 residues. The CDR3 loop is CASSGGGTSGSYEQYF. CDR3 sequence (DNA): TGTGCCAGCAGCGGAGGAGGGACTAGCGGCTCATACGAGCAGTACTTC.

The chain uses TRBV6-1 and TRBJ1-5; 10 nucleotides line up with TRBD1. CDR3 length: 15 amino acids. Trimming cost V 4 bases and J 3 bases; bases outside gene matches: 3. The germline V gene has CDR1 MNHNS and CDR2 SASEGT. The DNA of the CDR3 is TGTGCCAGCAGTGCGGACAGGGGGATCAATCAGCCCCAGCATTTT. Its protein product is CASSADRGINQPQHF.

The CDR3 loop reads CASSSYRGTVRVWADGYTF. In nucleotides, the CDR3 is TGTGCCAGCAGCTCTTATAGGGGGACAGTAAGGGTATGGGCTGATGGCTACACCTTC. J is TRBJ1-2 and V is TRBV7-2; 7 positions agree with TRBD1. CDR3 length: 19 residues. Germline loops: CDR1 SGHTA, CDR2 FQGNSA. V lost 4 bases, J lost 6 bases, and 23 bases stayed unmatched.

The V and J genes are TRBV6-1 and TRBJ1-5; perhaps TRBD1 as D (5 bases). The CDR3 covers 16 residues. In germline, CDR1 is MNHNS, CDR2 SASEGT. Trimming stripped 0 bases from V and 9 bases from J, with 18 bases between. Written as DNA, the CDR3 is TGTGCCAGCAGTGAAGCGTGGGGACGCCTCGGGGGGCCCCAGCATTTT. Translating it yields CASSEAWGRLGGPQHF.

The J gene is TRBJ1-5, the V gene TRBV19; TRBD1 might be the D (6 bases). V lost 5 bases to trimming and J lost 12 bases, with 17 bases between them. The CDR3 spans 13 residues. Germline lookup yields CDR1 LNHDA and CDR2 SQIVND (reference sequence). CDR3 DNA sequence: TGTGCCAGTAGTCGGGCAGGGGATAGTCGCCAGCATTTT. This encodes CASSRAGDSRQHF.

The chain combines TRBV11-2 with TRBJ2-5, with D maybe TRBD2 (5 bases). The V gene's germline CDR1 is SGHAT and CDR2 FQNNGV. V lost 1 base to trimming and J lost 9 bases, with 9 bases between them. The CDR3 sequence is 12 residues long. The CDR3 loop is CASSLGSGAQYF. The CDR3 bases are TGTGCCAGCAGCTTAGGGTCCGGGGCCCAGTACTTC.

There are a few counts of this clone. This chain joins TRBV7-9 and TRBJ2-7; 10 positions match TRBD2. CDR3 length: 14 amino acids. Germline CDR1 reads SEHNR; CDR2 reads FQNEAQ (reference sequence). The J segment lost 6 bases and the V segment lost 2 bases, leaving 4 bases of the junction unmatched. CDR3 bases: TGTGCCAGCAGCTTATTAGCGGGAGGCTCCGAGCAGTACTTC. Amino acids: CASSLLAGGSEQYF.

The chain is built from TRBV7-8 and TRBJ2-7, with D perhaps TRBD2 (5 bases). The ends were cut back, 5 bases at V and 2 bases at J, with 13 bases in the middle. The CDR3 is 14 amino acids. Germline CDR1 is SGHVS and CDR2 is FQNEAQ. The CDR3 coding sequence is TGTGCCAGCAGCGTTAGGCGGGCCGCCTACGAGCAGTACTTC. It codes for CASSVRRAAYEQYF.

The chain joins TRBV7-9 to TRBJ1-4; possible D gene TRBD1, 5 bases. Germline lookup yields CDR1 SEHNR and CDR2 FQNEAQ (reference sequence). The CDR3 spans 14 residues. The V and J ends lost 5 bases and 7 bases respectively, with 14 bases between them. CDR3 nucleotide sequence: TGTGCCAGCAGCCTCCAGGGCGGTGGTGAAAAACTGTTTTTT. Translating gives CASSLQGGGEKLFF.

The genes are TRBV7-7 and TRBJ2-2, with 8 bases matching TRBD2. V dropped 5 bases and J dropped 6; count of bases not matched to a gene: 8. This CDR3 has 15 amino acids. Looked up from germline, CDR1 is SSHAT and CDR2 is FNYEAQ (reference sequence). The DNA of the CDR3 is TGTGCCAGCAGCCCTATTGCTAGCGGGCCCGGGGAGCTGTTTTTT. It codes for CASSPIASGPGELFF.

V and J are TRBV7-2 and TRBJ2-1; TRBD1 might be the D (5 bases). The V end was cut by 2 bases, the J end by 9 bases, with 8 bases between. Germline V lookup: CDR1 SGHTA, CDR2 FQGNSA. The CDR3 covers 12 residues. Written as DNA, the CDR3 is TGTGCCAGCAGCTTATTGGGGCGTGAGCAGTTCTTC. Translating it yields CASSLLGREQFF.

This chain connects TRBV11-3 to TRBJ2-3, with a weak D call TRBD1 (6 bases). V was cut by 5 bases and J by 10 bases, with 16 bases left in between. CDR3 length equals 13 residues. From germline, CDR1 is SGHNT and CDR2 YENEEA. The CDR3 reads CASSQTKQGPQYF. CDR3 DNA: TGTGCCAGCAGCCAGACAAAACAGGGTCCGCAGTATTTT.

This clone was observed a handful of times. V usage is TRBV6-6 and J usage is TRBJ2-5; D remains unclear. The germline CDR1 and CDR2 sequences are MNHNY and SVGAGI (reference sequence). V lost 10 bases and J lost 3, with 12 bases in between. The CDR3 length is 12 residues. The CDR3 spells CATNLGKETQYF. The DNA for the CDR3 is TGTGCCACTAATCTAGGAAAAGAGACCCAGTACTTC.

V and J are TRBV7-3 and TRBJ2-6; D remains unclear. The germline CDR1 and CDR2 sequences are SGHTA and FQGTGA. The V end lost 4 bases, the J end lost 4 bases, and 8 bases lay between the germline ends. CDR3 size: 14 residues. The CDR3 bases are TGTGCCAGCAGCTCGAGCTCCGGGGCCAACGTCCTGACTTTC. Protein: CASSSSSGANVLTF.

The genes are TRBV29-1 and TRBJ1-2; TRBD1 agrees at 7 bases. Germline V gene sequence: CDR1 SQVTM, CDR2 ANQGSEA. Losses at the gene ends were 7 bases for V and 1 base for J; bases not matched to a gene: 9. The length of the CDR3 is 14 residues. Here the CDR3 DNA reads TGCAGCGGAGAAGCCGGGACAGATAACTATGGCTACACCTTC. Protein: CSGEAGTDNYGYTF.

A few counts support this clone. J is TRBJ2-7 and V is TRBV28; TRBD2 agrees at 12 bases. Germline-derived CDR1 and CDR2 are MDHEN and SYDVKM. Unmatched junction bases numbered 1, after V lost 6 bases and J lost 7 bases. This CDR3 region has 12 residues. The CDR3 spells CASRLAGGEQYF. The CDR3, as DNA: TGTGCCAGCAGACTAGCGGGAGGTGAGCAGTACTTC.

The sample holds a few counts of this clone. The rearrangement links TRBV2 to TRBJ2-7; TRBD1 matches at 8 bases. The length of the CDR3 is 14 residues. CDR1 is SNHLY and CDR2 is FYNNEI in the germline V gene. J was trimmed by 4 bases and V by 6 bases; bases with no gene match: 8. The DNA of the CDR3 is TGTGCCAGCAGAGGGGGCAGGGGGCAATACGAGCAGTACTTC. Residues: CASRGGRGQYEQYF. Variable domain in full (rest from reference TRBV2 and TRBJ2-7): EPEVTQTPSHQVTQMGQEVILRCVPISNHLYFYWYRQILGQKVEFLVSFYNNEISEKSEIFDDQFSVERPDGSNFTLKIRSTKLEDSAMYFCASRGGRGQYEQYFGPGTRLTVT.

CDR3 in amino acids: CAISRHTLGQPFEAFF. For the CDR3, the DNA is TGTGCCATCTCGAGACATACACTGGGACAGCCGTTTGAAGCTTTCTTT. The V and J genes are TRBV10-3 and TRBJ1-1, with 7 bases matching TRBD1. Per the germline V gene, CDR1 is ENHRY and CDR2 is SYGVKD. The CDR3 spans 16 residues. The V gene end was trimmed by 8 bases and the J gene end by 7 bases; junction bases not matched to a gene: 19.

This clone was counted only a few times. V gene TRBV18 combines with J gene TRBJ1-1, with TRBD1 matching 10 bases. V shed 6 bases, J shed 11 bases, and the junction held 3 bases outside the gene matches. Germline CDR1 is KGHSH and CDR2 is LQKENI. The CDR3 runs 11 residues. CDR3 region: CASSPGQGAFF. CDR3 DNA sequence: TGTGCCAGCTCTCCGGGACAGGGGGCTTTCTTT.

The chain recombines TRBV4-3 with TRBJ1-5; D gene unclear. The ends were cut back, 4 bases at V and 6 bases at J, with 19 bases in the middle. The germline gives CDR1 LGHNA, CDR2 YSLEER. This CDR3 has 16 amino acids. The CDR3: CASSPTSSGFIQPQHF. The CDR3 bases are TGCGCCAGCAGCCCAACCTCTTCGGGGTTCATTCAGCCCCAGCATTTT.

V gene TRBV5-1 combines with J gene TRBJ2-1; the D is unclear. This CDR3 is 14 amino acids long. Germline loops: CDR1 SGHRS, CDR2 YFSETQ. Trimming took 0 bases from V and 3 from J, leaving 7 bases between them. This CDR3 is CASSLERVYNEQFF. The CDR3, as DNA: TGCGCCAGCAGCTTGGAACGGGTCTACAATGAGCAGTTCTTC.

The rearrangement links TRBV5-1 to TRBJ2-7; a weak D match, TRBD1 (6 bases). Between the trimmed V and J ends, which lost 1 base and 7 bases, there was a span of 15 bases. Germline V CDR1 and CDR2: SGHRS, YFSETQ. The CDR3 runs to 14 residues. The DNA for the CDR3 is TGCGCCAGCAGCTTGACAGGGTACCAGGGAGAGCAGTACTTC. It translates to CASSLTGYQGEQYF.

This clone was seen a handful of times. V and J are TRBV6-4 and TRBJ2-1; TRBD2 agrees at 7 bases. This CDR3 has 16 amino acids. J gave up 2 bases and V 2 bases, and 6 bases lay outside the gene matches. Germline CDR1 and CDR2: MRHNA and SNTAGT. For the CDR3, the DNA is TGTGCCAGCAGTGACAGGGGCGGGAGTCCCTACAATGAGCAGTTCTTC. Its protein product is CASSDRGGSPYNEQFF.

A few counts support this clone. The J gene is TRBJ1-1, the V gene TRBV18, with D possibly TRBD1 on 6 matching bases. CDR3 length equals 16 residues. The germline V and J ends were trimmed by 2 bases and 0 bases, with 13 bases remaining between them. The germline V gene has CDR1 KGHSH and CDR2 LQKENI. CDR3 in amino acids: CASSPEQGRMNTEAFF. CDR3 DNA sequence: TGTGCCAGCTCACCAGAGCAGGGGCGGATGAACACTGAAGCTTTCTTT.

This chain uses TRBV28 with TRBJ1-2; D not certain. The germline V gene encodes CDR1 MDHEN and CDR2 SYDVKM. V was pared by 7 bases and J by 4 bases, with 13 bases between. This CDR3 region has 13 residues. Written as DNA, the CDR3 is TGTGCCAGCACTGTCGGAGCAGCCTATGGCTACACCTTC. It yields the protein CASTVGAAYGYTF.

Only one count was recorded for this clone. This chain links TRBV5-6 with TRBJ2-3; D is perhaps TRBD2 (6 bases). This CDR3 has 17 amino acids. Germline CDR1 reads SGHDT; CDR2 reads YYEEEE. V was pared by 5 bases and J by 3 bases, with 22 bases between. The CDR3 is CASRRTHWGRGTDTQYF. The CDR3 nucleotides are TGTGCCAGCAGGCGTACGCATTGGGGCCGGGGGACAGATACGCAGTATTTT. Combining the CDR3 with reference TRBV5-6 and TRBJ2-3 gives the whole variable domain DAGVTQSPTHLIKTRGQQVTLRCSPKSGHDTVSWYQQALGQGPQFIFQYYEEEERQRGNFPDRFSGHQFPNYSSELNVNALLLGDSALYLCASRRTHWGRGTDTQYFGPGTRLTVL.

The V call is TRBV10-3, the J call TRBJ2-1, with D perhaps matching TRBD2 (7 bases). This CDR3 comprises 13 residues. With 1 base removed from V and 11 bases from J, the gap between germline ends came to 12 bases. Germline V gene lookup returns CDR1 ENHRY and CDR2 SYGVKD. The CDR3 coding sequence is TGTGCCATCAGTGAGTTGCAGGGGACTAAGCAGTTCTTC. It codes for CAISELQGTKQFF.